Following are 32 T cell receptor beta chains from one sample sequenced in a study of T-cell memory formation after mild COVID-19. One entry per CDR3 protein, called by TCRdb with MiXCR from the 5' RACE reads. Of 58,000 or so distinct CDR3 sequences listed, 28% are singletons. Sequencing used PBMCs or a T cell subset sorted from them (not recorded which). These TCRs come from a man between 18 and 35 years old who had mild COVID-19 (a few samples of this study predate the infection). Cell type and time point are not known.

The chain employs TRBV7-2 and TRBJ2-3; 7 bases map to TRBD1. The CDR3 is 17 residues long. Germline loops: CDR1 SGHTA, CDR2 FQGNSA. The V segment lost 5 bases and the J segment 2 bases; nucleotides outside the gene matches: 13. The CDR3 loop is CASSRISGTAFTDTQYF. The CDR3, as DNA: TGTGCCAGCAGCCGAATCTCCGGGACAGCCTTCACAGATACGCAGTATTTT.

The genes are TRBV6-2 or TRBV6-3 and TRBJ2-1; the match to TRBD1 covers 9 bases. The V gene end was trimmed by 2 bases and the J gene end by 10 bases; junction bases not matched to a gene: 9. Germline values: CDR1 MNHEY, CDR2 SVGEGT. The CDR3 consists of 15 residues. CDR3 amino acids: CASSYRDRERGEQFF. CDR3 DNA sequence: TGTGCCAGCAGTTACCGGGACAGGGAACGGGGAGAGCAGTTCTTC.

This clonotype was recorded many times. The chain recombines TRBV10-1 with TRBJ2-7, with a weak D call TRBD1 (6 bases). The V gene's germline CDR1 is WNHNN and CDR2 SYGVQD (reference sequence). V was pared by 4 bases and J by 9 bases, with 19 bases between. The CDR3 is made up of 14 amino acids. CDR3 sequence (DNA): TGCGCCAGCAGTGGGCGACAGGACCCCTCCAGGCAGTACTTC. This encodes CASSGRQDPSRQYF.

This clonotype has a handful of counts. This chain uses TRBV6-4 with TRBJ2-3, with TRBD2 identical over 14 bases. This CDR3 spans 16 amino acids. Germline lookup yields CDR1 MRHNA and CDR2 SNTAGT. Trimming at V came to 9 bases and at J to 2 bases, leaving 7 bases not matched to a gene. The CDR3 DNA reads TGTGCCAGTAAATCGACTAGCGGGGGGGACACAGATACGCAGTATTTT. Its protein is CASKSTSGGDTDTQYF.

The table lists this clonotype with a few counts. The chain joins TRBV18 to TRBJ1-4; D remains unclear. CDR1 and CDR2 from the germline V gene are KGHSH and LQKENI. CDR3 length: 14 amino acids. V gave up 1 base and J gave up 2 bases, with 5 bases separating them. The CDR3 sequence is CASSPLGTNEKLFF. The CDR3 bases are TGTGCCAGCTCACCACTGGGTACTAATGAAAAACTGTTTTTT.

This clonotype was counted a few times. J is TRBJ2-5 and V is TRBV2, with TRBD1 as a possible D gene (5 bases). Germline V gives CDR1 SNHLY, CDR2 FYNNEI. The CDR3 extends over 13 amino acids. Trimming took off 6 bases at V and 4 bases at J, with 12 bases between the two ends. The CDR3 DNA follows: TGTGCCAGCAGCGACAGTGAGTTAGAGACCCAGTACTTC. Its translation is CASSDSELETQYF. Using reference TRBV2 and TRBJ2-5 for the parts outside the CDR3, the full variable domain is EPEVTQTPSHQVTQMGQEVILRCVPISNHLYFYWYRQILGQKVEFLVSFYNNEISEKSEIFDDQFSVERPDGSNFTLKIRSTKLEDSAMYFCASSDSELETQYFGPGTRLLVL.

V and J are TRBV10-2 and TRBJ1-5; D gene uncertain. V shed 5 bases and J shed 7 bases, with 9 bases lying between them. The CDR3 length is 12 residues. CDR1 is WSHSY and CDR2 is SAAADI in the germline V gene. The CDR3 sequence is CASSSPGQPQHF. In nucleotides, the CDR3 is TGCGCCAGCAGTTCTCCTGGGCAGCCCCAGCATTTT.

This clonotype was observed a handful of times. The gene calls are TRBV11-2 and TRBJ2-5, with D possibly called TRBD1 or TRBD2 (5 bases each). Germline CDR1 is SGHAT and CDR2 is FQNNGV. Trimming pared 3 bases from V and 7 bases from J, leaving 12 bases between. The CDR3 contains 13 residues. The DNA of the CDR3 is TGTGCCAGCAGCTTGGGGGTGGTTGGGACCCAGTACTTC. Translated, it gives CASSLGVVGTQYF.

This clonotype was picked up a small number of times. The J gene is TRBJ1-6, the V gene TRBV21-1; TRBD1 was called by the table and not checked on the DNA. TRBV21-1 is labeled a pseudogene. The CDR3 is made up of 14 amino acids. CDR3 sequence: CASSKGQGNSPLHF. Written as DNA, the CDR3 is TGTGCCAGCAGCAAAGGACAGGGTAATTCACCCCTCCACTTT.

The chain carries TRBV12-3 or TRBV12-4 and TRBJ1-6, with 8 bases lining up with TRBD1. The CDR3 is made up of 16 amino acids. Trimming removed 6 bases from V and 7 bases from J; junction bases left unmatched: 11. The CDR3 here is CASRRTGLAGNSPLHF. CDR3 in DNA: TGTGCCAGCAGGCGGACAGGGCTGGCGGGGAATTCACCCCTCCACTTT.

The chain links TRBV7-9 to TRBJ2-6; the D gene is possibly TRBD1 (7 bases). This CDR3 has 22 amino acids. Germline-derived CDR1 and CDR2 are SEHNR and FQNEAQ (reference sequence). V was shortened by 6 bases and J by 0 bases, with 30 bases between the two germline ends. Here the CDR3 reads CASSGGEQGTPFGYSGANVLTF. DNA of the CDR3: TGTGCCAGCAGTGGAGGGGAACAGGGGACCCCCTTCGGATACTCTGGGGCCAACGTCCTGACTTTC.

This clonotype occurred many times. CDR3 DNA: TGTGCCAGCAGCTTGACTAGCGGGGCAACAGATACGCAGTATTTT. It translates to CASSLTSGATDTQYF. The chain couples TRBV7-2 to TRBJ2-3; 11 bases match TRBD2. Germline V gene data show CDR1 as SGHTA and CDR2 as FQGNSA. This CDR3 has 15 residues. The V segment lost 3 bases and the J segment 3 bases; nucleotides outside the gene matches: 2.

This sequence joins TRBV10-3 and TRBJ1-2; D gene unclear. Germline assignment: CDR1 ENHRY and CDR2 SYGVKD. Between the trimmed V and J ends, which lost 7 bases and 4 bases, there was a span of 10 bases. The CDR3 sequence is 12 residues long. The DNA of the CDR3 is TGTGCCATCACCTCAGCGCCCTATGGCTACACCTTC. Translated, it gives CAITSAPYGYTF.

In its sample, this clonotype was seen a few times. This chain joins TRBV4-1 and TRBJ2-2; D possibly corresponds to TRBD1 (6 bases). Germline lookup yields CDR1 MGHRA and CDR2 YSYEKL. The CDR3 is 14 residues long. V was pared by 4 bases and J by 9 bases, with 15 bases between. CDR3: CASSRGQSAWELFF. CDR3 in DNA: TGCGCCAGCAGCCGAGGACAGTCGGCCTGGGAGCTGTTTTTT.

This clonotype was counted only a few times. V and J are TRBV7-2 and TRBJ2-7; D remains ambiguous. Germline V lookup: CDR1 SGHTA, CDR2 FQGNSA. V lost 0 bases and J lost 0, with 6 bases in between. This CDR3 comprises 14 residues. CDR3 amino acids: CASSLAWDSYEQYF. DNA for the CDR3: TGTGCCAGCAGCTTAGCGTGGGACTCCTACGAGCAGTACTTC.

The count of this clonotype is one. The chain is built from TRBV7-3 and TRBJ2-1; TRBD1 matches 7 bases. The trim removed 3 bases at V and 6 bases at J, leaving 5 bases unmatched. The CDR3 has 14 amino acids. Germline CDR1 and CDR2: SGHTA and FQGTGA. The CDR3 protein is CASSLETGLNEQFF. The CDR3 DNA reads as TGTGCCAGCAGCTTGGAGACAGGGCTCAATGAGCAGTTCTTC.

Ten or more counts support this clonotype. CDR3 region: CASSEWGETQYF. CDR3 coding DNA: TGTGCCAGCAGCGAGTGGGGAGAGACCCAGTACTTC. J is TRBJ2-5 and V is TRBV7-6; D not resolved. The ends were cut back, 5 bases at V and 4 bases at J, with 8 bases in the middle. This CDR3 is built from 12 residues. CDR1 SGHVS and CDR2 FNYEAQ come from the germline V gene.

The chain combines TRBV20-1 with TRBJ2-1; D is perhaps TRBD1 or TRBD2 (5 bases each). The CDR3 consists of 16 residues. The V and J ends lost 8 bases and 0 bases respectively, with 20 bases between them. In germline, CDR1 is DFQATT, CDR2 SNEGSKA (reference sequence). CDR3 nucleotides: TGCAGTCAGCGGACATATTCCGTGAGCTCCTACAATGAGCAGTTCTTC. Encoded protein: CSQRTYSVSSYNEQFF.

The chain joins TRBV7-2 to TRBJ1-5; no firm D call. Trimming removed 3 bases at V and 8 bases at J, with 11 bases between. Per the germline V gene, CDR1 is SGHTA and CDR2 is FQGNSA. This CDR3 is built from 13 residues. CDR3 in amino acids: CASSFLGGEPQHF. Here the CDR3 DNA reads TGTGCCAGCAGCTTCCTAGGAGGAGAGCCCCAGCATTTT.

The gene calls are TRBV7-2 and TRBJ2-5; D remains unclear. The germline V gene encodes CDR1 SGHTA and CDR2 FQGNSA. Trimming took 5 bases from V and 5 from J, leaving 18 bases between them. The CDR3 extends over 15 amino acids. CDR3 residues: CASSQRRSPLETQYF. DNA for the CDR3: TGTGCCAGCAGCCAAAGACGAAGCCCACTGGAGACCCAGTACTTC.

The rearrangement links TRBV20-1 to TRBJ1-1, with no clear D. Trimming pared 5 bases from V and 0 bases from J, leaving 4 bases between. Germline CDR1 and CDR2: DFQATT and SNEGSKA (reference sequence). This CDR3 is built from 11 residues. Written as DNA, the CDR3 is TGCAGTGCTCGACTGAACACTGAAGCTTTCTTT. Its translation: CSARLNTEAFF.

This clonotype has only a few counts. CDR3 sequence (DNA): TGTGCCAGCAGCCCCTCAGAGGGAGAGACCCAGTACTTC. Translated, it gives CASSPSEGETQYF. J is TRBJ2-5 and V is TRBV27; weak D call: TRBD2 (5 bases). The ends were cut back, 6 bases at V and 4 bases at J, with 12 bases in the middle. The germline V gene has CDR1 MNHEY and CDR2 SMNVEV (reference sequence). The CDR3 loop spans 13 amino acids.

The chain combines TRBV7-2 with TRBJ2-7; D is possibly TRBD1 (6 bases). V was pared by 2 bases and J by 3 bases, with 8 bases between. Per germline, CDR1 SGHTA and CDR2 FQGNSA. This CDR3 has 13 amino acids. The CDR3 reads CASSLRTDYEQYF. CDR3 nucleotides: TGTGCCAGCAGCTTAAGGACAGACTACGAGCAGTACTTC. Combining the CDR3 with reference TRBV7-2 and TRBJ2-7 gives the whole variable domain GAGVSQSPSNKVTEKGKDVELRCDPISGHTALYWYRQSLGQGLEFLIYFQGNSAPDKSGLPSDRFSAERTGGSVSTLTIQRTQQEDSAVYLCASSLRTDYEQYFGPGTRLTVT.

The genes are TRBV28 and TRBJ2-5, with TRBD1 matching 10 bases. V was pared by 4 bases and J by 5 bases, with 4 bases of the junction left unmatched. CDR1 and CDR2 from the germline V gene are MDHEN and SYDVKM. The length of the CDR3 is 14 residues. The CDR3 DNA is TGTGCCAGCAGTTGGACAGGGGGTTGGGAGACCCAGTACTTC. It translates to CASSWTGGWETQYF.

This rearrangement joins TRBV18 to TRBJ2-7; D might be TRBD2 (6 bases). Trimming cost V 6 bases and J 5 bases, with 20 bases left between them. The CDR3 is made up of 15 amino acids. Germline-derived CDR1 and CDR2 are KGHSH and LQKENI. The CDR3 DNA follows: TGTGCCAGCTCCAGTACCGGGAGCAGGGACCACGAGCAGTACGTC. Translating it yields CASSSTGSRDHEQYV.

This clonotype was observed a few times. The V gene is TRBV24-1, the J gene TRBJ2-1, with TRBD2 matching 12 bases. After removal of 4 bases from V and 7 bases from J, the junction contained 7 bases not matched to a gene. From germline, CDR1 is KGHDR and CDR2 SFDVKD. This CDR3 is 16 amino acids long. CDR3 sequence (DNA): TGTGCCACCAGTGACCCTAGCGGGGGGGCTGGGAATGAGCAGTTCTTC. Protein product: CATSDPSGGAGNEQFF.

In its sample, this clonotype was seen a few times. The chain joins TRBV9 to TRBJ1-1, with a tentative D call TRBD1 (5 bases). Germline V CDR1 and CDR2: SGDLS, YYNGEE. CDR3 length: 11 amino acids. V was shortened by 4 bases and J by 6 bases, with 7 bases between the two germline ends. The CDR3 sequence: CASSQGAEAFF. CDR3 in DNA: TGTGCCAGCAGCCAAGGGGCTGAAGCTTTCTTT. Full variable domain (missing parts from reference TRBV9 and TRBJ1-1): DSGVTQTPKHLITATGQRVTLRCSPRSGDLSVYWYQQSLDQGLQFLIQYYNGEERAKGNILERFSAQQFPDLHSELNLSSLELGDSALYFCASSQGAEAFFGQGTRLTVV.

The chain uses TRBV6-5 and TRBJ1-6; 10 positions agree with TRBD1. J lost 7 bases, V lost 6 bases, and 9 bases had no gene match. Germline V CDR1 and CDR2: MNHEY, SVGAGI. The CDR3 consists of 16 residues. CDR3 protein: CASSQGQGPTNSPLHF. The CDR3 DNA sequence: TGTGCCAGCAGCCAGGGACAGGGGCCTACCAATTCACCCCTCCACTTT.

This sequence joins TRBV7-9 and TRBJ2-1; 9 positions agree with TRBD1. V lost 0 bases to trimming and J lost 3 bases; unmatched junction nucleotides: 3. The CDR3 spans 16 residues. Germline V CDR1 and CDR2: SEHNR, FQNEAQ (reference sequence). CDR3 coding DNA: TGTGCCAGCAGCTTAGCCGGGACAGGGTTCTACAATGAGCAGTTCTTC. Translation: CASSLAGTGFYNEQFF.

The chain is built from TRBV20-1 and TRBJ2-1, with TRBD2 matching 11 bases. V shed 7 bases, J shed 7 bases, and the junction held 12 bases outside the gene matches. CDR1 and CDR2 from the germline V gene are DFQATT and SNEGSKA (reference sequence). The CDR3 is 15 amino acids. DNA for the CDR3: TGCAGTGTTGGGATACTAGCGGGGGCGTGGAATGAGCAGTTCTTC. Encoded protein: CSVGILAGAWNEQFF.

The sample holds one count of this clonotype. This sequence joins TRBV9 and TRBJ2-1, with 7 bases fitting TRBD2. V lost 0 bases and J lost 7; bases outside the gene matches: 4. CDR3 length: 14 amino acids. CDR1 and CDR2 (germline): SGDLS, YYNGEE. The CDR3 spells CASSVARGGNEQFF. The DNA of the CDR3 is TGTGCCAGCAGCGTAGCGCGCGGGGGTAATGAGCAGTTCTTC.

This clonotype was counted only a few times. The rearrangement uses TRBV5-4 and TRBJ2-5; D gene unclear. The germline V and J ends were trimmed by 4 bases and 4 bases, with 11 bases remaining between them. This CDR3 is 13 amino acids long. Germline loops: CDR1 SGHNT, CDR2 YYREEE (reference sequence). CDR3 sequence reads: CASSHELTETQYF. The CDR3 DNA sequence: TGTGCCAGCAGCCACGAACTTACAGAGACCCAGTACTTC.